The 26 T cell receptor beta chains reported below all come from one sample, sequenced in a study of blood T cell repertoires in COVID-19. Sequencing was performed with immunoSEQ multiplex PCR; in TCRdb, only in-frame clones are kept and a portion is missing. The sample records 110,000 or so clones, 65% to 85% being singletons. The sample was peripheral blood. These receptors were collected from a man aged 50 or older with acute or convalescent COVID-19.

The CDR3 DNA is TGCAGCGTTGCGGACAGGTCGAACACTGAAGCTTTCTTT. Protein sequence: CSVADRSNTEAFF. This chain links TRBV29-1 with TRBJ1-1; TRBD1 aligns across 7 bases. Germline V gene lookup returns CDR1 SQVTM and CDR2 ANQGSEA. With 4 bases clipped from V and 1 base from J, the junction kept 3 bases outside the gene matches. The CDR3 length is 13 residues.

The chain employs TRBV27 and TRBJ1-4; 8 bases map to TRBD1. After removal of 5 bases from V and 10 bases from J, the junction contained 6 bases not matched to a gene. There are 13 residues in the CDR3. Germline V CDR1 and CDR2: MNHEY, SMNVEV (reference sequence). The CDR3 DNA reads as TGTGCCAGCAGTCAACCGGACAGGGTAAAACTGTTTTTT. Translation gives CASSQPDRVKLFF.

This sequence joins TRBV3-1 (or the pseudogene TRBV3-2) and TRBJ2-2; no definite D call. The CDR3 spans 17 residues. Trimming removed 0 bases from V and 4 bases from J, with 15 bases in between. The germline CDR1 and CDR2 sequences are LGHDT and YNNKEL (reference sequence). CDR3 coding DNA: TGTGCCAGCAGCCAAGATGTCGGTTCTCGCGGCACCGGGGAGCTGTTTTTT. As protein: CASSQDVGSRGTGELFF.

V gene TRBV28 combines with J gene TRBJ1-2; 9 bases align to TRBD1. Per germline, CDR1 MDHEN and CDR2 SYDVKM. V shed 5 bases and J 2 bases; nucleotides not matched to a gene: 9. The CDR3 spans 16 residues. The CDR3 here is CASSPYGQGPNYGYTF. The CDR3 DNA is TGTGCCAGCAGTCCCTACGGACAGGGGCCCAACTATGGCTACACCTTC.

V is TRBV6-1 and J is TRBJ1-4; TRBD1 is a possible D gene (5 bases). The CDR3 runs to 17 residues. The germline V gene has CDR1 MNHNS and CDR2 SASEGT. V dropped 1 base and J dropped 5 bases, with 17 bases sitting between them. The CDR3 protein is CASSEGMGGRLNEKLFF. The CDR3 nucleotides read TGTGCCAGCAGTGAAGGGATGGGGGGAAGATTAAATGAAAAACTGTTTTTT.

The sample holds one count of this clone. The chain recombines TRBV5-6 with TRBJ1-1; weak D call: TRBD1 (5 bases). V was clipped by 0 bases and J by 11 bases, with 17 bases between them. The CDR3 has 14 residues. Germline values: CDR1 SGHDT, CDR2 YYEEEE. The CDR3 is CASSLAPGPYDAFF. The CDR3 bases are TGTGCCAGCAGCTTGGCCCCAGGGCCCTACGACGCTTTCTTT.

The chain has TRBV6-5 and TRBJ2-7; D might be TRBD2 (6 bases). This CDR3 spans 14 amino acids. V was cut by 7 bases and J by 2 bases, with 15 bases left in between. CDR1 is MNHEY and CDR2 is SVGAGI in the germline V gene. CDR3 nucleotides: TGTGCCAGCACCCTAAGAGGCGGGGCCTACGAGCAGTACGTC. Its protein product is CASTLRGGAYEQYV.

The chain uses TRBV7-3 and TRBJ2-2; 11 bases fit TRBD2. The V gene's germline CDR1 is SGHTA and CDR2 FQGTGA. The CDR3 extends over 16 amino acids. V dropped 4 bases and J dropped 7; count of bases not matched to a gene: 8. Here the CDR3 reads CASSSTSGERDGELFF. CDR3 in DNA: TGTGCCAGCAGCTCGACTAGCGGGGAGCGGGACGGGGAGCTGTTTTTT. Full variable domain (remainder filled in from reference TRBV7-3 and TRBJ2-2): GAGVSQTPSNKVTEKGKYVELRCDPISGHTALYWYRQSLGQGPEFLIYFQGTGAADDSGLPNDRFFAVRPEGSVSTLKIQRTERGDSAVYLCASSSTSGERDGELFFGEGSRLTVL.

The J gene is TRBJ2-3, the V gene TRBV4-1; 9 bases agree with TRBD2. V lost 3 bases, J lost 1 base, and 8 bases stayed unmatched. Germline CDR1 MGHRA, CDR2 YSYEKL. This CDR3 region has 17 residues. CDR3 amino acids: CASSHPYASGGTDTQYF. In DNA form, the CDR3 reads TGCGCCAGCAGCCATCCCTATGCTAGCGGGGGCACAGATACGCAGTATTTT.

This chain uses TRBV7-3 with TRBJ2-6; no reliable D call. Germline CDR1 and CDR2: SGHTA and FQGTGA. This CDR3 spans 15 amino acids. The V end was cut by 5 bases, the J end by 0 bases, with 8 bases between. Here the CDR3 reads CASSPTISGANVLTF. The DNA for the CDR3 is TGTGCCAGCAGCCCTACCATCTCTGGGGCCAACGTCCTGACTTTC.

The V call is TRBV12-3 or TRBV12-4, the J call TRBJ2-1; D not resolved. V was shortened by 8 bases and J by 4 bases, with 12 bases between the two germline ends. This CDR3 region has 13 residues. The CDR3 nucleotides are TGTGCCAGCGGGCAGCTTTCTTACAATGAGCAGTTCTTC. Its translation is CASGQLSYNEQFF.

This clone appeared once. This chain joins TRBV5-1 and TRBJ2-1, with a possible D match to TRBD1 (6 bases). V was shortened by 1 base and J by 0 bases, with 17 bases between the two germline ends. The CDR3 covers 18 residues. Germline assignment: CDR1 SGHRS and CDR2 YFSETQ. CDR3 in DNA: TGCGCCAGCAGCTTGCGGGCCAGGACAGTTTACTCCTACAATGAGCAGTTCTTC. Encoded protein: CASSLRARTVYSYNEQFF.

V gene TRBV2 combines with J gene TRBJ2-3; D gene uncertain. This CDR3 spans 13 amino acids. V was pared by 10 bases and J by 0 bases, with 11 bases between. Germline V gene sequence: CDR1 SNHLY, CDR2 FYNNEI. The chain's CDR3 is CATMWASTDTQYF. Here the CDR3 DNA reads TGTGCCACCATGTGGGCCAGCACAGATACGCAGTATTTT.

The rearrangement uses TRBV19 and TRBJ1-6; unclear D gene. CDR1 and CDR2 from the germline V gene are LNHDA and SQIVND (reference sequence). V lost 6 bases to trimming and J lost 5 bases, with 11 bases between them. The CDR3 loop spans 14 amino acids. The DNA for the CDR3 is TGTGCCAGTAGGAACAGCAGAAATAATTCACCCCTCCACTTT. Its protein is CASRNSRNNSPLHF. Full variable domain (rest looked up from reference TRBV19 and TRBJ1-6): DGGITQSPKYLFRKEGQNVTLSCEQNLNHDAMYWYRQDPGQGLRLIYYSQIVNDFQKGDIAEGYSVSREKKESFPLTVTSAQKNPTAFYLCASRNSRNNSPLHFGNGTRLTVT.

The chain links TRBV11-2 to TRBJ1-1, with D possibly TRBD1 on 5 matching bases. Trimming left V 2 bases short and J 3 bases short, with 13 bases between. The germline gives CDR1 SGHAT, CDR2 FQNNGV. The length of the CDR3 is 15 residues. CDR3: CASSLRSGGYTEAFF. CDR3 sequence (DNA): TGTGCCAGCAGCTTAAGATCTGGGGGGTACACTGAAGCTTTCTTT.

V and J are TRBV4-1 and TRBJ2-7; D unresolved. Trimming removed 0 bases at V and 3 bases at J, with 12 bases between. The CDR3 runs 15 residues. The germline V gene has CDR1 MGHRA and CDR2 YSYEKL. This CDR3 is CASSQDLNRHYEQYF. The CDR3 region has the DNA TGCGCCAGCAGCCAAGATTTAAACAGACACTACGAGCAGTACTTC.

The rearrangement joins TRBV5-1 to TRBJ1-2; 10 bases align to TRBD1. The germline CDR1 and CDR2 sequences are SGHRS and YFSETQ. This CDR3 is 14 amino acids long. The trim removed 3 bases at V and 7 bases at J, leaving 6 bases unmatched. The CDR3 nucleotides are TGCGCCAGCAGCTCATCCGGGACAGGGGTTGGCTACACCTTC. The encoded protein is CASSSSGTGVGYTF.

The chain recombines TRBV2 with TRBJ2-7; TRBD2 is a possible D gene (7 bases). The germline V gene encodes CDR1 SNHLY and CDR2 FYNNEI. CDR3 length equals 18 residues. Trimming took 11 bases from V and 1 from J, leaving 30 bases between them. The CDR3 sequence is CAHTAASGEGGGSYEQYV. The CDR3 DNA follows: TGTGCCCATACCGCTGCCAGTGGGGAAGGGGGGGGTTCCTACGAGCAGTACGTC.

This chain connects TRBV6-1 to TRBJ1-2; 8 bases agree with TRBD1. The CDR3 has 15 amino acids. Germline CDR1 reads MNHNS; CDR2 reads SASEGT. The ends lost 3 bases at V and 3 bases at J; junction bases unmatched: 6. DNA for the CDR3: TGTGCCAGCAGTGACGGAGGACAGGGTGACTATGGCTACACCTTC. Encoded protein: CASSDGGQGDYGYTF.

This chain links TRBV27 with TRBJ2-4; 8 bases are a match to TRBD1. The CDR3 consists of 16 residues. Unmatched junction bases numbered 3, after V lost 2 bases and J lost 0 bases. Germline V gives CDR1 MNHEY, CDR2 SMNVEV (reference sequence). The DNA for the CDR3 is TGTGCCAGCAGTTTAGGAACAGGGGGAGCCAAAAACATTCAGTACTTC. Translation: CASSLGTGGAKNIQYF.

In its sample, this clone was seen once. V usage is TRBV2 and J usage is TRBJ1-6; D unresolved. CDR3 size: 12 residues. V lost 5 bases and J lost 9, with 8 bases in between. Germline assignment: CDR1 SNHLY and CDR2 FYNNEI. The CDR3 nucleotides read TGTGCCAGCAGTCCTATTGGTTCACCCCTCCACTTT. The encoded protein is CASSPIGSPLHF.

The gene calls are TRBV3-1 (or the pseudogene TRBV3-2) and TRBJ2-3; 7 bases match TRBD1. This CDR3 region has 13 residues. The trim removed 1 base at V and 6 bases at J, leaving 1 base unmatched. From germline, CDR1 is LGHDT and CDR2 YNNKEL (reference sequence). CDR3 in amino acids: CASSQGRGDTQYF. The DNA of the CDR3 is TGTGCCAGCAGCCAAGGCAGGGGGGATACGCAGTATTTT.

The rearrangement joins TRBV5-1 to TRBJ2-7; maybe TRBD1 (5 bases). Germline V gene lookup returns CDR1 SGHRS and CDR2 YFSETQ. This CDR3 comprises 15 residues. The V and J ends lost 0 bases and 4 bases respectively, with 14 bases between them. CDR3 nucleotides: TGCGCCAGCAGCTTGGATACAGGTGGCGTTTACGAGCAGTACTTC. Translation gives CASSLDTGGVYEQYF.

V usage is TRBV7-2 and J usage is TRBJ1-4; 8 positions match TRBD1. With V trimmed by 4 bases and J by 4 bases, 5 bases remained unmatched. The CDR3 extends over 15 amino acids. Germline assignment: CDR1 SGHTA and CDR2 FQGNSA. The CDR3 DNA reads TGTGCCAGCAGCTCAAGACAGGGGTATAATGAAAAACTGTTTTTT. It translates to CASSSRQGYNEKLFF.

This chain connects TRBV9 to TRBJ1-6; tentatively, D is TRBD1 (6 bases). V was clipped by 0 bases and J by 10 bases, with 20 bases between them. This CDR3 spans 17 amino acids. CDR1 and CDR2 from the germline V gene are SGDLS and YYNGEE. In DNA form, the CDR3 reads TGTGCCAGCAGCGTAGACCCCGTGACAGGTTCCCGATCACCCCTCCACTTT. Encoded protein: CASSVDPVTGSRSPLHF.

CDR3 bases: TGTGCCAGCAGCCCCTGGGGCGGCGGGGAGCTGTTTTTT. This encodes CASSPWGGGELFF. V and J are TRBV3-1 (or the pseudogene TRBV3-2) and TRBJ2-2, with D perhaps matching TRBD1 (5 bases). Looked up from germline, CDR1 is LGHDT and CDR2 is YNNKEL (reference sequence). The CDR3 length is 13 residues. Trimming took 4 bases from V and 7 from J, leaving 10 bases between them.